The sequence of this T cell receptor beta chain was determined in a study of long-term antiretroviral therapy in people with HIV. A v3.0 immunoSEQ assay was performed at survey level. The repertoire was sequenced with immunoSEQ multiplex PCR; TCRdb's copy has only in-frame clones and lacks some. The table includes around 4,500 clones, about 88% detected once. The germline V and J ends were trimmed by 2 bases and 7 bases, with 11 bases remaining between them. The CDR3 extends over 13 amino acids. Germline V lookup: CDR1 MNHEY, CDR2 SVGAGI. The gene calls are TRBV6-5 and TRBJ1-1, with D uncertain. The receptor was isolated from a woman aged 45-59 years with HIV. This specimen was unsorted PBMCs, taken 1.3 years after starting antiretroviral therapy. The CDR3 DNA is TGTGCCAGCAGTTACAGGAACGGAGGTGAAGCTTTCTTT. Amino acids: CASSYRNGGEAFF.